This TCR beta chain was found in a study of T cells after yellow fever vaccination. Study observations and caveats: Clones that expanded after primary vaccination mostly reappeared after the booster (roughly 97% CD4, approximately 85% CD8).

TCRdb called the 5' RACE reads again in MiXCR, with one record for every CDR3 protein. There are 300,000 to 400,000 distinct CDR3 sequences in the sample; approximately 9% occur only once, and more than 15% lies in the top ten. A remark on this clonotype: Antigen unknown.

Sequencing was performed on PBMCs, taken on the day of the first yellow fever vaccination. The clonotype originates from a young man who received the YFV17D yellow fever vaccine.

CDR3 sequence (DNA): TGCGCCAGCAGCCCCATCCCAGGGGGCATGGACAATGAGCAGTTCTTC. Translating gives CASSPIPGGMDNEQFF. The genes are TRBV5-1 and TRBJ2-1; 8 nucleotides line up with TRBD1. Germline CDR1 reads SGHRS; CDR2 reads YFSETQ. The CDR3 spans 16 residues. V gave up 4 bases and J gave up 5 bases; unmatched junction bases: 11.